This T cell receptor beta chain was recorded in a study of control samples from healthy donors and cancer patients. The repertoire was sequenced with immunoSEQ multiplex PCR; TCRdb's copy has only in-frame clones and lacks some. The sample has about 30,000 clones, roughly 85% seen once; the top ten hold around 20%. Trimming pared 4 bases from V and 4 bases from J, leaving 13 bases between. The CDR3 runs 15 residues. Germline lookup yields CDR1 LGHNA and CDR2 YSLEER. Sequencing was done on a sample of PBMCs. The sequence was obtained from a man aged 55-75 years with head and neck cancer. The chain joins TRBV4-3 to TRBJ2-2; D may be TRBD1 (6 bases). The CDR3 loop is CASSRGQIGTGELFF. The CDR3, as DNA: TGCGCCAGCAGCCGGGGGCAAATAGGCACCGGGGAGCTGTTTTTT.